This TCR beta chain comes out of a study of response to subunit inactivated influenza vaccine. Overall study results and limits: The authors offered the suggestion that each seasonal influenza vaccination recruits few new T cells.

V was shortened by 1 base and J by 6 bases, with 7 bases between the two germline ends. The CDR3 is 14 residues long. Germline V gene data show CDR1 as LNHNV and CDR2 as YYDKDF (reference sequence). For this clonotype: Its antigen is undetermined.

One entry per CDR3 protein, called by TCRdb with MiXCR from the RT-PCR reads. The profile covers about 830,000 distinct CDR3 sequences, with around a sixth appearing a single time and around 9.9% taken by the ten largest. The clonotype originates from a man between 45 and 60 years old who received an inactivated influenza vaccine. The genes are TRBV15 and TRBJ1-6; no reliable D call. The source material was PBMCs from blood, sampled more than 4 days after vaccination. The CDR3 bases are TGTGCCACCAGCAGAGGGCCCGCTAATTCACCCCTCCACTTT. It yields the protein CATSRGPANSPLHF.